The 12 T cell receptor beta chains below all came from one sample that was sequenced in a study of response to subunit inactivated influenza vaccine. TCRdb fed the RT-PCR reads into MiXCR, producing one record per CDR3 protein. Found here are fewer than 550,000 distinct CDR3 sequences, roughly 27% of them singletons; the top ten hold 1.5% to 2%. Sequencing used CD4+ T cells sorted from PBMCs, obtained more than 4 days after vaccination. These receptors all stem from a man aged 45-65 years who received an inactivated influenza vaccine.

The chain joins TRBV2 to TRBJ2-3; D is perhaps TRBD2 (5 bases). The CDR3 extends over 16 amino acids. Germline CDR1 is SNHLY and CDR2 is FYNNEI. The V end was cut by 0 bases, the J end by 1 base, with 11 bases between. The CDR3 region is CASSEAPAGRTDTQYF. CDR3 DNA sequence: TGTGCCAGCAGTGAAGCGCCCGCGGGCCGCACAGATACGCAGTATTTT.

This clonotype was seen repeatedly, ten times or more. This chain links TRBV29-1 with TRBJ2-1; 9 nucleotides agree with TRBD2. Trimming cost V 7 bases and J 2 bases; bases outside gene matches: 12. From germline, CDR1 is SQVTM and CDR2 ANQGSEA. This CDR3 has 16 residues. The CDR3 spells CSGSSHIAGAYNEQFF. For the CDR3, the DNA is TGCAGCGGTTCATCCCACATAGCGGGAGCCTACAATGAGCAGTTCTTC.

The chain couples TRBV30 to TRBJ2-3; perhaps TRBD2 as D (5 bases). With 2 bases removed from V and 5 bases from J, the gap between germline ends came to 8 bases. This CDR3 has 12 residues. Germline lookup yields CDR1 GTSNPN and CDR2 SVGIG (reference sequence). DNA of the CDR3: TGTGCCTGGAGTCACGAGGGAGATACGCAGTATTTT. This gives the protein CAWSHEGDTQYF.

This clonotype was detected only a few times. The chain is built from TRBV12-3 or TRBV12-4 and TRBJ2-7; TRBD2 might be the D (7 bases). The length of the CDR3 is 15 residues. V was trimmed by 4 bases and J by 6 bases, leaving 19 bases between them. CDR3 bases: TGTGCCAGCAGTTACCAAGGCGGGGGCACTACCGAGCAGTACTTC. It specifies CASSYQGGGTTEQYF.

V usage is TRBV5-6 and J usage is TRBJ2-1; no clear D gene. The V and J ends lost 3 bases and 6 bases respectively, with 10 bases between them. The CDR3 is 13 amino acids. Per the germline V gene, CDR1 is SGHDT and CDR2 is YYEEEE. The CDR3 DNA follows: TGTGCCAGCAGCTCCACGGCCCCCAATGAGCAGTTCTTC. Amino acids: CASSSTAPNEQFF.

This clonotype was detected a few times. CDR3 nucleotide sequence: TGCAGTGCTAGAGCTTGGACAGGGGGTAACTATGGCTACACCTTC. This sequence encodes CSARAWTGGNYGYTF. The J gene is TRBJ1-2, the V gene TRBV20-1; 10 bases map to TRBD1. The CDR3 is 15 residues long. V gave up 1 base and J gave up 1 base; unmatched junction bases: 3. The V gene's germline CDR1 is DFQATT and CDR2 SNEGSKA (reference sequence).

This clonotype was counted only a few times. The chain is built from TRBV18 and TRBJ2-7, with a possible D match to TRBD1 (5 bases). CDR1 KGHSH and CDR2 LQKENI come from the germline V gene. The CDR3 loop spans 18 amino acids. V lost 6 bases, J lost 0 bases, and 24 bases lay in between. The CDR3 loop reads CASSTILQGKDSSYEQYF. In nucleotides, the CDR3 is TGTGCCAGCTCCACCATCCTGCAGGGTAAAGATAGCTCCTACGAGCAGTACTTC.

This clonotype was seen a handful of times. The chain combines TRBV12-3 or TRBV12-4 with TRBJ1-2, with unresolved D. CDR3 size: 13 residues. The V end was cut by 5 bases, the J end by 1 base, with 8 bases between. The CDR3, as DNA: TGTGCCAGCAGTCCAAGCGTTAACTATGGCTACACCTTC. Amino acid sequence: CASSPSVNYGYTF.

This clonotype has a handful of counts. The genes are TRBV29-1 and TRBJ2-1; TRBD2 is a possible D gene (7 bases). Deletions cut 4 bases from V and 1 base from J, with 11 bases between. The CDR3 extends over 14 amino acids. Per germline, CDR1 SQVTM and CDR2 ANQGSEA. CDR3 nucleotide sequence: TGCAGCGTTGCGGGGGGCGCATCCTACAATGAGCAGTTCTTC. As protein: CSVAGGASYNEQFF.

This sequence joins TRBV11-2 and TRBJ2-1; D gene ambiguous. There are 13 residues in the CDR3. Germline V gives CDR1 SGHAT, CDR2 FQNNGV. V was shortened by 5 bases and J by 7 bases, with 12 bases between the two germline ends. CDR3 DNA: TGTGCCAGCAGCCCCGGGTCGGGTAATGAGCAGTTCTTC. Its translation is CASSPGSGNEQFF. The whole variable domain, filled in from reference TRBV11-2 and TRBJ2-1, reads EAGVAQSPRYKIIEKRQSVAFWCNPISGHATLYWYQQILGQGPKLLIQFQNNGVVDDSQLPKDRFSAERLKGVDSTLKIQPAKLEDSAVYLCASSPGSGNEQFFGPGTRLTVL.

The J gene is TRBJ2-3, the V gene TRBV6-1, with D maybe TRBD1 (5 bases). Deletions cut 6 bases from V and 0 bases from J, with 13 bases between. The germline CDR1 and CDR2 sequences are MNHNS and SASEGT. The CDR3 extends over 15 amino acids. The CDR3 region has the DNA TGTGCCAGCAGAGGACACAGCACTAGCACAGATACGCAGTATTTT. This gives the protein CASRGHSTSTDTQYF.

This clonotype has a handful of counts. V is TRBV7-3 and J is TRBJ2-6; D is possibly TRBD1 (5 bases). Germline lookup yields CDR1 SGHTA and CDR2 FQGTGA. This CDR3 is 15 amino acids long. The V end lost 5 bases, the J end lost 0 bases, and 8 bases lay between the germline ends. CDR3 region: CASSTDSSGANVLTF. DNA of the CDR3: TGTGCCAGCAGCACAGACAGCTCTGGGGCCAACGTCCTGACTTTC.